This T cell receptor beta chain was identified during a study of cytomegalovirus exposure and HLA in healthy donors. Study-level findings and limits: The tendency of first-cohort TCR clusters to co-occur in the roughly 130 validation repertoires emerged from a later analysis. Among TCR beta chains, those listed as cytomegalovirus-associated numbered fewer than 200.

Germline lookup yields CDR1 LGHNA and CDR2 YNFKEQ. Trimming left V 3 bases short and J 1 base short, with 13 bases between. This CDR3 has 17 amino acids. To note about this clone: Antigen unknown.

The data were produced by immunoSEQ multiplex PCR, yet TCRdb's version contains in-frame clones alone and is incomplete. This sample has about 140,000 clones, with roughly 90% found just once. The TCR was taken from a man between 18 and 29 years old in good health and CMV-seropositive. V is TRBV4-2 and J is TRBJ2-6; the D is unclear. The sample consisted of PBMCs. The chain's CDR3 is CASSQTYTTSGANVLTF. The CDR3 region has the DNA TGTGCCAGCAGCCAGACATATACAACTTCTGGGGCCAACGTCCTGACTTTC.